These 7 T cell receptor beta chains originate from one sample sequenced in a study of shared clonotypes between healthy human individuals. TCRdb's copy holds only in-frame clones and misses some; the assay was immunoSEQ multiplex PCR. The sample has roughly 1.4 million clones, approximately 98.5% seen once. Sequencing was carried out using naive CD4+ T cells sorted from blood. The subset is: CD45RA+ positively selected. All receptors come from a man aged 30 to 39 in good health.

The V and J genes are TRBV5-1 and TRBJ2-7; the D is unclear. V gave up 5 bases and J gave up 0 bases, with 12 bases separating them. This CDR3 has 14 amino acids. CDR1 is SGHRS, CDR2 YFSETQ, per germline. CDR3 residues: CASSWAASSYEQYF. The DNA for the CDR3 is TGCGCCAGCAGTTGGGCAGCGAGCTCCTACGAGCAGTACTTC.

This clone was seen just once. This chain uses TRBV7-2 with TRBJ1-2, with TRBD1 matching 7 bases. Germline values: CDR1 SGHTA, CDR2 FQGNSA. V dropped 5 bases and J dropped 4; count of bases not matched to a gene: 16. The CDR3 covers 17 residues. CDR3 coding DNA: TGTGCCAGCAGCCTCCACTTAGCGCCCGGGACAGTCTATGGCTACACCTTC. This translates into CASSLHLAPGTVYGYTF.

The CDR3, as DNA: TGTGCCAGCAGCTTTCTAGCGGGAGAGTACAATGAGCAGTTCTTC. Translating it yields CASSFLAGEYNEQFF. This sequence joins TRBV7-2 and TRBJ2-1; 10 bases are a match to TRBD2. This CDR3 has 15 amino acids. The V segment lost 3 bases and the J segment 4 bases; nucleotides outside the gene matches: 3. CDR1 and CDR2 (germline): SGHTA, FQGNSA.

The chain has TRBV5-4 and TRBJ2-5, with D perhaps TRBD2 (5 bases). V was clipped by 4 bases and J by 2 bases, with 12 bases between them. CDR3 length: 14 residues. Looked up from germline, CDR1 is SGHNT and CDR2 is YYREEE (reference sequence). The CDR3 reads CASSVRPGQETQYF. In DNA form, the CDR3 reads TGTGCCAGCAGCGTGCGCCCGGGACAAGAGACCCAGTACTTC. Full variable domain (outside the CDR3, taken from reference TRBV5-4 and TRBJ2-5): ETGVTQSPTHLIKTRGQQVTLRCSSQSGHNTVSWYQQALGQGPQFIFQYYREEENGRGNFPPRFSGLQFPNYSSELNVNALELDDSALYLCASSVRPGQETQYFGPGTRLLVL.

V and J are TRBV11-3 and TRBJ2-3; D call uncertain. The CDR3 runs to 13 residues. Germline values: CDR1 SGHNT, CDR2 YENEEA. V was cut by 0 bases and J by 5 bases, with 6 bases left in between. The CDR3 sequence: CASSLESVDTQYF. The CDR3 DNA is TGTGCCAGCAGCTTAGAATCAGTAGATACGCAGTATTTT.

The chain joins TRBV7-9 to TRBJ2-7, with 7 bases fitting TRBD2. V lost 5 bases and J lost 0; bases outside the gene matches: 16. Germline V lookup: CDR1 SEHNR, CDR2 FQNEAQ (reference sequence). There are 18 residues in the CDR3. Written as DNA, the CDR3 is TGTGCCAGCAGCCCCGGAGGGGCGGGAGTCATTATCTCCTACGAGCAGTACTTC. It specifies CASSPGGAGVIISYEQYF.

V usage is TRBV7-2 and J usage is TRBJ1-1; unclear D gene. Deletions cut 2 bases from V and 11 bases from J, with 18 bases between. The CDR3 has 14 amino acids. Germline V gene sequence: CDR1 SGHTA, CDR2 FQGNSA. DNA of the CDR3: TGTGCCAGCAGCTTAACGAGCACGATAACGGGGGCTTTCTTT. Amino acids: CASSLTSTITGAFF.